The source of this TCR beta chain is a study of T cells in Graves' hyperthyroidism and ophthalmopathy. Amplification of TCR beta CDR3 regions used RNA as the template. Initially, a first-round RT-PCR of the TCR CDR3 employed the HTBI primer set. From the multiplex PCR reads, TCRdb called clonotypes with MiXCR, one entry per CDR3 protein. The data contain about 98,000 distinct CDR3 sequences, 40% of them singletons. Ten or more counts support this clonotype. Its antigen is still unknown. The study excluded patients with uncontrolled infection, other autoimmune disease, pregnancy or lactation. Diagnostic assessment was based on clinical symptoms, serum thyroxine and TRAb, thyroid ultrasound and orbital computed tomography. Broader study findings: The authors' 13 V-J model separated ophthalmopathy from stable hyperthyroidism. Blood shared most expanded thyroid clonotypes above 0.001.

Sequencing was carried out using peripheral blood or thyroid tissue (not recorded which). The receptor's source is a woman in her 30s with Graves' hyperthyroidism.

The CDR3 coding sequence is TGCGCCAGCAGCTTAAACATGGATTACTACGAGCAGTACTTC. It encodes CASSLNMDYYEQYF. The chain links TRBV10-2 to TRBJ2-7; unclear D gene. V was cut by 6 bases and J by 3 bases, with 15 bases left in between. The germline V gene has CDR1 WSHSY and CDR2 SAAADI. This CDR3 has 14 residues.